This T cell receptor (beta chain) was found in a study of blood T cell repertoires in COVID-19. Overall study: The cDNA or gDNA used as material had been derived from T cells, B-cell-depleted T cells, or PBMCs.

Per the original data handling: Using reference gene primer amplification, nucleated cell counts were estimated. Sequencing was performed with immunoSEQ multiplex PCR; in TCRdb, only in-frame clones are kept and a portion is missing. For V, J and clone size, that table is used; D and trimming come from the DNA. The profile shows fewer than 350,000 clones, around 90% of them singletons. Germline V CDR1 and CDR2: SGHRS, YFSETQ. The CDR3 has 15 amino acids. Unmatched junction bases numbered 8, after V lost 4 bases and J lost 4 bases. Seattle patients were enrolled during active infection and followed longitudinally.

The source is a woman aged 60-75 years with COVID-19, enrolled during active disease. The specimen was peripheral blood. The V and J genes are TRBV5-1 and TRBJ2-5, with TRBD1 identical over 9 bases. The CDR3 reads CASSRWDRVGETQYF. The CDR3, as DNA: TGCGCCAGCAGCCGGTGGGACAGGGTTGGAGAGACCCAGTACTTC. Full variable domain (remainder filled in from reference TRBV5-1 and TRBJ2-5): KAGVTQTPRYLIKTRGQQVTLSCSPISGHRSVSWYQQTPGQGLQFLFEYFSETQRNKGNFPGRFSGRQFSNSRSEMNVSTLELGDSALYLCASSRWDRVGETQYFGPGTRLLVL.